The clone carrying this T cell receptor (beta chain) was counted a few times. The antigen is not known. This entry belongs to a study of cytomegalovirus exposure and HLA in healthy donors. General observations from the study: The dataset shows that most TCR sequences were rare, while some public TCRs occurred in many donors.

The V gene lost 1 base and the J gene lost 5 bases, with 14 bases spanning the gap. The germline CDR1 and CDR2 sequences are SGHVS and FNYEAQ. This CDR3 has 15 residues. Both 60 Vbeta primers and 13 Jbeta primers went into the PCR. Original processing methods: In a later analysis, the count reached 80 million or so unique TCR beta chains, with around 11 million shared. Repertoires were generated with immunoSEQ multiplex PCR, while TCRdb's copy carries only in-frame clones and drops some. That table gives V, J and clone size, and the DNA gave D and trimming. The sample has about 120,000 clones; around 10% are singletons.

The chain combines TRBV7-6 with TRBJ1-1, with D possibly TRBD1 on 6 matching bases. This TCR was recovered from a man in his thirties or forties in good health and CMV-seronegative. Source material: PBMCs. CDR3 nucleotide sequence: TGTGCCAGCAGCTTAGTTCAACAGGGAGTTACTGAAGCTTTCTTT. Amino acids: CASSLVQQGVTEAFF.